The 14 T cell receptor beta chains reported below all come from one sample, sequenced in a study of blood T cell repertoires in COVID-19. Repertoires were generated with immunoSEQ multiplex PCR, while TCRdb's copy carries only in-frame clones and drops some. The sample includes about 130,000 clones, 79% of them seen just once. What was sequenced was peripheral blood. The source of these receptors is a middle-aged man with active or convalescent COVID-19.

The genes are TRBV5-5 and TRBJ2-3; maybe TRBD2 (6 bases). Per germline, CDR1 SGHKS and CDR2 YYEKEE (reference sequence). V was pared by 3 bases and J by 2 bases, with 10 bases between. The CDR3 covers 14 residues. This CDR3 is CASSSGLLTDTQYF. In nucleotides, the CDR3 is TGTGCCAGCAGCTCGGGACTGCTCACAGATACGCAGTATTTT. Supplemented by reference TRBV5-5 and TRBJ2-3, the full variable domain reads DAGVTQSPTHLIKTRGQQVTLRCSPISGHKSVSWYQQVLGQGPQFIFQYYEKEERGRGNFPDRFSARQFPNYSSELNVNALLLGDSALYLCASSSGLLTDTQYFGPGTRLTVL.

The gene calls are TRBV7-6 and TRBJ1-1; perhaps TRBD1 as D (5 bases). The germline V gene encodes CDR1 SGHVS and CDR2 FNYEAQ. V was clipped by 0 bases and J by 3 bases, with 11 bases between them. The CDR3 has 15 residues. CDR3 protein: CASSLAETAYTEAFF. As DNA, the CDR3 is TGTGCCAGCAGCTTAGCTGAGACAGCCTACACTGAAGCTTTCTTT.

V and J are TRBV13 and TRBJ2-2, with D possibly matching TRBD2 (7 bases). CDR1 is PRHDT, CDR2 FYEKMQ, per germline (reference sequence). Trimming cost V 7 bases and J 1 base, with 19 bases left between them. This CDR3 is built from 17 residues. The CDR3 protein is CASTRPRGARNTGELFF. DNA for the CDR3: TGTGCCAGCACCCGCCCCCGGGGGGCGAGGAACACCGGGGAGCTGTTTTTT. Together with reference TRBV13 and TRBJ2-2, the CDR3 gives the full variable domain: AAGVIQSPRHLIKEKRETATLKCYPIPRHDTVYWYQQGPGQDPQFLISFYEKMQSDKGSIPDRFSAQQFSDYHSELNMSSLELGDSALYFCASTRPRGARNTGELFFGEGSRLTVL.

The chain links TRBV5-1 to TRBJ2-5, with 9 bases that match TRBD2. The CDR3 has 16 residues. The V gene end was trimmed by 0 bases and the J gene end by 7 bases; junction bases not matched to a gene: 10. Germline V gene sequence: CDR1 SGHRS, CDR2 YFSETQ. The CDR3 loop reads CASSLGDTAGGVTQYF. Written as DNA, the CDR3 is TGCGCCAGCAGCTTGGGAGATACAGCGGGGGGTGTGACCCAGTACTTC.

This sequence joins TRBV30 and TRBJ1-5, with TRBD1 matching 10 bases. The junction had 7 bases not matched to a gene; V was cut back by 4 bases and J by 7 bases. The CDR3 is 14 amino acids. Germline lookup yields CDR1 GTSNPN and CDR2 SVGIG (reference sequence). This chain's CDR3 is CAWTPGQGGQPQHF. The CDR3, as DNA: TGTGCCTGGACTCCCGGACAGGGGGGACAGCCCCAGCATTTT.

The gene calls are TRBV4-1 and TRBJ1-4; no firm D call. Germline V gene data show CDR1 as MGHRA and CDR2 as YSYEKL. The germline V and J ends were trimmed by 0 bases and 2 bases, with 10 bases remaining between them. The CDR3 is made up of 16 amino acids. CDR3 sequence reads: CASSQEKTETNEKLFF. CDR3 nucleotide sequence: TGCGCCAGCAGCCAAGAAAAGACTGAGACTAATGAAAAACTGTTTTTT.

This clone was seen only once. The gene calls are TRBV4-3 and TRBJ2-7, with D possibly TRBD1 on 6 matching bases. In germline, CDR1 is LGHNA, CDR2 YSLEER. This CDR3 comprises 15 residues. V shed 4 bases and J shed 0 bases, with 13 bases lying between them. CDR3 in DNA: TGCGCCAGCAGCCTATACCGGGACACCTCCTACGAGCAGTACTTC. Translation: CASSLYRDTSYEQYF.

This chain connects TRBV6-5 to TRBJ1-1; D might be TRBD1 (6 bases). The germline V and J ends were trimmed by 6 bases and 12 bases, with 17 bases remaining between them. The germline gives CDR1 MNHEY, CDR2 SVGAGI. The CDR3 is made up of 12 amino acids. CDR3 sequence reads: CASRPLGGGTFF. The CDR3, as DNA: TGTGCCAGCAGACCTCTAGGGGGGGGGACTTTCTTT.

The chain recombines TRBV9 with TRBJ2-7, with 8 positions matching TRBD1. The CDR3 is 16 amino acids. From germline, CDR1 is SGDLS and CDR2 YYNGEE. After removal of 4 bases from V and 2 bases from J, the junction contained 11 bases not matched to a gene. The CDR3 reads CASSPRGDRTTYEQYF. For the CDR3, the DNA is TGTGCCAGCAGCCCACGAGGGGACAGGACCACCTACGAGCAGTACTTC.

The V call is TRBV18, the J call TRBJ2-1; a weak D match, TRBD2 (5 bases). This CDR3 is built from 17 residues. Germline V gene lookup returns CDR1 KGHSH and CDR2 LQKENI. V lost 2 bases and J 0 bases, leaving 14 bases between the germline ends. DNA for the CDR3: TGTGCCAGCTCACCAATTCGCCCGGGATCCTCCTACAATGAGCAGTTCTTC. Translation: CASSPIRPGSSYNEQFF.

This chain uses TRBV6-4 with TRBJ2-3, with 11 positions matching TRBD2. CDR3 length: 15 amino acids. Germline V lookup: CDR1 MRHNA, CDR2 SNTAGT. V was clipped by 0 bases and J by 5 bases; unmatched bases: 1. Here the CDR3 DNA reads TGTGCCAGCAGTGACTCGCTAGCGGGAGGAGATACGCAGTATTTT. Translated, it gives CASSDSLAGGDTQYF.

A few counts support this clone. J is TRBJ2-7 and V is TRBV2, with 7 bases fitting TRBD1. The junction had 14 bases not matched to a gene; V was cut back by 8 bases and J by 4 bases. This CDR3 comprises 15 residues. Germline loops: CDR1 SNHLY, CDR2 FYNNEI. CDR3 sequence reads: CASRQGNRDFYEQYF. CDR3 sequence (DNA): TGTGCCAGCCGACAGGGTAACCGCGACTTTTACGAGCAGTACTTC.

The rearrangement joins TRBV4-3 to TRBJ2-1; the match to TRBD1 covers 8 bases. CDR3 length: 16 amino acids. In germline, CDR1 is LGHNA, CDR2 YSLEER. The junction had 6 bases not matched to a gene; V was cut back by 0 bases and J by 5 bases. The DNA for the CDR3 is TGCGCCAGCAGCCAAGAGGGACAGGTATTCAACAATGAGCAGTTCTTC. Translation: CASSQEGQVFNNEQFF.

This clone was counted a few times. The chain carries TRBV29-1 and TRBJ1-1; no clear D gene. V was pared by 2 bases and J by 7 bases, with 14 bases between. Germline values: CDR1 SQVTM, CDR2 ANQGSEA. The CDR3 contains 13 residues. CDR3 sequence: CSVESPRENEAFF. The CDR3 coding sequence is TGCAGCGTTGAATCACCACGGGAGAATGAAGCTTTCTTT.